This TCR beta chain stems from a study of beta chain features in type 1 diabetes. This clone was detected only a few times. As yet, its antigen is unknown. Sorted populations all exceeded 98% purity. Isolated RNA was reverse transcribed in full, so expressed TCRB transcripts were sequenced. TCRdb's table, derived via immunoSEQ multiplex PCR, lists solely in-frame clones and lacks some. This sample yields 600,000 to 750,000 clones, of which approximately 13% are seen a single time; roughly 0.11% belongs to the top ten. Study results and limitations: Healthy donors had naive, central memory and Treg TCRB repertoires that appeared less similar than those seen among patients. Among patients with Type 1 diabetes, TCRB CDR3s were moderately but significantly shorter in every one of the four CD4+ subsets.

Sequencing used naive CD4+ T cells from blood. This TCR was recovered from a man aged 25 to 40 with type 1 diabetes.

CDR3 sequence: CASMEQNYGYTF. In DNA form, the CDR3 reads TGTGCCAGCATGGAGCAGAACTATGGCTACACCTTC. The chain is built from TRBV6-1 and TRBJ1-2; D remains unclear. Trimming took off 7 bases at V and 2 bases at J, with 8 bases between the two ends. In germline, CDR1 is MNHNS, CDR2 SASEGT. CDR3 length equals 12 residues.